This T cell receptor (beta chain) is drawn from a study of control samples from healthy donors and cancer patients. With 3 bases removed from V and 7 bases from J, the gap between germline ends came to 12 bases. CDR1 is MGHRA and CDR2 is YSYEKL in the germline V gene. This CDR3 region has 14 residues. Measured with immunoSEQ multiplex PCR; TCRdb has only the in-frame clones, and not every one. The sample lists 150,000 to 200,000 clones; about 90% were seen once. Material for sequencing was blood. This TCR derives from a man aged 18 to 30 in good health. The chain carries TRBV4-1 and TRBJ2-2; D may be TRBD2 (6 bases). CDR3 loop: CASSQRTSNGELFF. CDR3 DNA: TGCGCCAGCAGCCAGCGAACTAGCAACGGGGAGCTGTTTTTT.